One and the same sample provided the 25 T cell receptor beta chains below, sequenced in a study of PD-L1 blockade in urothelial cancer. Here immunoSEQ multiplex PCR was the method, and the copy in TCRdb shows in-frame clones only, minus some. The table records about 70,000 clones, almost 90% of them present only once. Time point specified: pretreatment peripheral blood. The sample was PBMCs, taken around atezolizumab (anti-PD-L1) treatment. Source of these receptors: a man between 70 and 80 years old with urothelial cancer.

The chain joins TRBV9 to TRBJ2-3, with D maybe TRBD1 (6 bases). CDR3 length equals 15 residues. Trimming left V 3 bases short and J 2 bases short, with 13 bases between. Germline loops: CDR1 SGDLS, CDR2 YYNGEE. In nucleotides, the CDR3 is TGTGCCAGCAGCGCCAACGGACAGCCCACAGATACGCAGTATTTT. Encoded protein: CASSANGQPTDTQYF. Full variable domain (outside the CDR3, taken from reference TRBV9 and TRBJ2-3): DSGVTQTPKHLITATGQRVTLRCSPRSGDLSVYWYQQSLDQGLQFLIQYYNGEERAKGNILERFSAQQFPDLHSELNLSSLELGDSALYFCASSANGQPTDTQYFGPGTRLTVL.

This chain links TRBV2 with TRBJ2-3; 12 nucleotides line up with TRBD1. This CDR3 is built from 15 residues. V was clipped by 5 bases and J by 2 bases; unmatched bases: 2. Germline values: CDR1 SNHLY, CDR2 FYNNEI. This CDR3 reads CASSRDRGPTDTQYF. Written as DNA, the CDR3 is TGTGCCAGCAGTAGGGACAGGGGGCCCACAGATACGCAGTATTTT.

The rearrangement uses TRBV27 and TRBJ1-3, with a weak D call TRBD1 (6 bases). V was shortened by 1 base and J by 4 bases, with 11 bases between the two germline ends. CDR1 is MNHEY and CDR2 is SMNVEV in the germline V gene (reference sequence). This CDR3 comprises 15 residues. The CDR3 loop is CASSLLGAAGNTIYF. CDR3 nucleotide sequence: TGTGCCAGCAGTTTATTGGGGGCGGCAGGAAACACCATATATTTT.

The chain employs TRBV7-9 and TRBJ1-2, with D perhaps TRBD1 (5 bases). This CDR3 spans 15 amino acids. CDR1 and CDR2 from the germline V gene are SEHNR and FQNEAQ (reference sequence). Deletions cut 1 base from V and 0 bases from J, with 9 bases between. This CDR3 is CASSLGDLANYGYTF. The CDR3 DNA is TGTGCCAGCAGCTTAGGGGACTTAGCTAACTATGGCTACACCTTC.

The chain recombines TRBV5-4 with TRBJ2-7; TRBD1 matches 7 bases. Germline V CDR1 and CDR2: SGHNT, YYREEE (reference sequence). The CDR3 is 15 amino acids. Trimming cost V 3 bases and J 2 bases; bases outside gene matches: 8. The CDR3 sequence: CASSSPSQGAYEQYF. The CDR3 nucleotides are TGTGCCAGCAGCTCACCGTCGCAGGGGGCCTACGAGCAGTACTTC.

The genes are TRBV7-6 and TRBJ2-1; 7 bases align to TRBD2. After removal of 2 bases from V and 2 bases from J, the junction contained 3 bases not matched to a gene. CDR1 is SGHVS, CDR2 FNYEAQ, per germline. CDR3 size: 15 residues. This CDR3 is CASSLKTSAYNEQFF. The CDR3 DNA reads TGTGCCAGCAGCTTAAAAACTAGCGCCTACAATGAGCAGTTCTTC.

The chain links TRBV27 to TRBJ1-1, with 9 bases lining up with TRBD1. Germline loops: CDR1 MNHEY, CDR2 SMNVEV (reference sequence). The ends lost 5 bases at V and 0 bases at J; junction bases unmatched: 4. The CDR3 sequence is 15 residues long. CDR3 nucleotides: TGTGCCAGCAGTCCGTGGGACAGGGTGAACACTGAAGCTTTCTTT. Protein product: CASSPWDRVNTEAFF.

The chain combines TRBV2 with TRBJ2-5; D unclear. CDR1 is SNHLY and CDR2 is FYNNEI in the germline V gene. Trimming left V 4 bases short and J 2 bases short, with 5 bases between. CDR3 size: 12 residues. CDR3 loop: CASSVQQETQYF. The CDR3 DNA is TGTGCCAGCAGTGTGCAGCAAGAGACCCAGTACTTC.

The chain has TRBV28 and TRBJ2-7; TRBD2 agrees at 8 bases. The CDR3 has 14 residues. The junction had 5 bases not matched to a gene; V was cut back by 2 bases and J by 5 bases. Germline V gives CDR1 MDHEN, CDR2 SYDVKM. The CDR3 spells CASSLIAGSHEQYF. CDR3 bases: TGTGCCAGCAGTTTAATAGCGGGGTCCCACGAGCAGTACTTC.

This CDR3 is CAIRAVGQGAAKEQFF. Written as DNA, the CDR3 is TGTGCCATCAGGGCGGTGGGCCAGGGGGCCGCTAAAGAGCAGTTCTTC. The rearrangement links TRBV10-3 to TRBJ2-1; 8 nucleotides line up with TRBD1. Trimming took 6 bases from V and 10 from J; bases not matched to a gene: 17. The germline CDR1 and CDR2 sequences are ENHRY and SYGVKD. The CDR3 length is 16 residues.

This chain uses TRBV28 with TRBJ2-3; TRBD2 agrees at 8 bases. With 10 bases clipped from V and 1 base from J, the junction kept 7 bases outside the gene matches. Germline V lookup: CDR1 MDHEN, CDR2 SYDVKM. The CDR3 has 14 residues. The CDR3 coding sequence is TGTGCCACCAATTGGCGGGGGGGCACAGATACGCAGTATTTT. Amino acid sequence: CATNWRGGTDTQYF.

The chain links TRBV6-5 to TRBJ1-2; weak D call: TRBD1 (6 bases). CDR1 is MNHEY, CDR2 SVGAGI, per germline. The V gene lost 4 bases and the J gene lost 6 bases, with 15 bases spanning the gap. The CDR3 sequence is 14 residues long. The chain's CDR3 is CASSFLGGADGYTF. The CDR3 nucleotides read TGTGCCAGCAGTTTCCTTGGGGGGGCAGATGGCTACACCTTC.

This chain connects TRBV5-1 to TRBJ1-5; D remains unclear. The germline gives CDR1 SGHRS, CDR2 YFSETQ. The ends were cut back, 0 bases at V and 7 bases at J, with 14 bases in the middle. CDR3 length: 15 residues. For the CDR3, the DNA is TGCGCCAGCAGCTTGGCCGGGGAGACGAGACAGCCCCAGCATTTT. It codes for CASSLAGETRQPQHF.

The chain links TRBV29-1 to TRBJ2-1, with 8 bases identical to TRBD2. V trimming: 1 base; J trimming: 12 bases; junction bases outside the gene matches: 20. The V gene's germline CDR1 is SQVTM and CDR2 ANQGSEA. The CDR3 sequence is 17 residues long. This CDR3 reads CSVEVGQTGTRRLGQFF. The DNA of the CDR3 is TGCAGCGTTGAAGTCGGACAGACCGGGACTAGGAGGTTAGGGCAGTTCTTC.

The chain carries TRBV6-6 and TRBJ2-3; perhaps TRBD2 as D (5 bases). The V gene's germline CDR1 is MNHNY and CDR2 SVGAGI (reference sequence). V lost 5 bases, J lost 0 bases, and 9 bases lay in between. This CDR3 has 14 amino acids. Here the CDR3 DNA reads TGTGCCAGCAGTCCTCCGGGGAGCACAGATACGCAGTATTTT. The encoded protein is CASSPPGSTDTQYF.

The chain uses TRBV5-5 and TRBJ2-7, with 9 nucleotides matching TRBD2. This CDR3 has 14 residues. After removal of 2 bases from V and 3 bases from J, the junction contained 3 bases not matched to a gene. The germline V gene encodes CDR1 SGHKS and CDR2 YYEKEE (reference sequence). The CDR3 reads CASSFSSGDYEQYF. The DNA of the CDR3 is TGTGCCAGCAGCTTCTCTAGCGGGGACTACGAGCAGTACTTC.

This clone was seen once. The chain is built from TRBV4-1 and TRBJ2-7; TRBD2 matches at 11 bases. Germline CDR1 and CDR2: MGHRA and YSYEKL. The CDR3 is made up of 14 amino acids. V shed 0 bases and J 12 bases; nucleotides not matched to a gene: 7. In nucleotides, the CDR3 is TGCGCCAGCAGCCAAGATAGAGCGACTAGCGGGGTGTACTTC. Translation: CASSQDRATSGVYF.

This chain joins TRBV9 and TRBJ2-1, with TRBD2 matching 15 bases. V shed 10 bases and J 12 bases; nucleotides not matched to a gene: 20. The CDR3 sequence is 17 residues long. Germline V lookup: CDR1 SGDLS, CDR2 YYNGEE. The CDR3, as DNA: TGTGCCCCTACCTTCCGGACTAGCGGGAGGGCCGTGAACCGGCAGTTCTTC. Translation: CAPTFRTSGRAVNRQFF. Full variable domain (remainder filled in from reference TRBV9 and TRBJ2-1): DSGVTQTPKHLITATGQRVTLRCSPRSGDLSVYWYQQSLDQGLQFLIQYYNGEERAKGNILERFSAQQFPDLHSELNLSSLELGDSALYFCAPTFRTSGRAVNRQFFGPGTRLTVL.

V gene TRBV5-6 combines with J gene TRBJ2-2; a weak D match, TRBD1 (6 bases). V lost 0 bases to trimming and J lost 4 bases, with 10 bases between them. This CDR3 is built from 15 residues. Germline V gene lookup returns CDR1 SGHDT and CDR2 YYEEEE. This CDR3 reads CASSLAGVRTGELFF. The DNA of the CDR3 is TGTGCCAGCAGCTTGGCAGGGGTCCGCACCGGGGAGCTGTTTTTT.

This chain uses TRBV14 with TRBJ2-3; TRBD2 matches 8 bases. CDR3 length: 16 residues. Germline CDR1 is SGHDN and CDR2 is FVKESK. V trimming: 0 bases; J trimming: 6 bases; junction bases outside the gene matches: 8. The CDR3 nucleotides are TGTGCCAGCAGCCAAGAACGGCGGGGGGCCCCTGATACGCAGTATTTT. Amino acid sequence: CASSQERRGAPDTQYF.

The V call is TRBV18, the J call TRBJ1-1; 8 bases fit TRBD1. The germline gives CDR1 KGHSH, CDR2 LQKENI. There are 15 residues in the CDR3. J gave up 2 bases and V 3 bases, and 5 bases lay outside the gene matches. The CDR3 nucleotides read TGTGCCAGCTCACCCAGACAGGGGCCAAACACTGAAGCTTTCTTT. It yields the protein CASSPRQGPNTEAFF.

J is TRBJ2-1 and V is TRBV9; possibly TRBD1 for D (6 bases). V lost 1 base to trimming and J lost 12 bases, with 14 bases between them. The CDR3 covers 13 residues. Germline values: CDR1 SGDLS, CDR2 YYNGEE. Written as DNA, the CDR3 is TGTGCCAGCAGCGTAAATGGGGGCGGTAGGCAGTTCTTC. This gives the protein CASSVNGGGRQFF.

V is TRBV9 and J is TRBJ2-1; 10 bases fit TRBD2. After removal of 0 bases from V and 4 bases from J, the junction contained 1 base not matched to a gene. The CDR3 has 15 residues. CDR1 is SGDLS, CDR2 YYNGEE, per germline. The CDR3: CASSVELAGYNEQFF. Here the CDR3 DNA reads TGTGCCAGCAGCGTAGAACTAGCGGGATACAATGAGCAGTTCTTC.

This clone was counted only a few times. The chain uses TRBV6-5 and TRBJ1-1, with D unclear. The CDR3 spans 13 residues. V was pared by 4 bases and J by 7 bases, with 13 bases between. Germline CDR1 reads MNHEY; CDR2 reads SVGAGI. CDR3 amino acids: CASSSLFGSEAFF. CDR3 coding DNA: TGTGCCAGCAGTTCTCTCTTTGGGAGTGAAGCTTTCTTT.

V and J are TRBV5-4 and TRBJ1-6; D is ambiguous. The germline V gene encodes CDR1 SGHNT and CDR2 YYREEE (reference sequence). With 3 bases removed from V and 13 bases from J, the gap between germline ends came to 17 bases. The CDR3 has 14 amino acids. The CDR3: CASSSALDRRPLHF. The CDR3 DNA reads TGTGCCAGCAGCTCGGCTCTTGACCGGAGGCCCCTCCACTTT.